These T cell receptor beta chains were read from a single sample in a study of cytomegalovirus exposure and HLA in healthy donors. Sequenced by immunoSEQ multiplex PCR; TCRdb stores in-frame clones only, minus some. The sample includes 190,000 or so clones, around 81% of them seen just once. Sequencing was done on a sample of PBMCs. The source of these receptors is a woman aged 45-59 years in good health and CMV-seropositive. CDR3s include the opening cysteine and the closing phenylalanine or tryptophan. A D gene is named only where the DNA matches it firmly. Part of the rows lack a size; the others show once, few, many or a class for expanded clones.

>.|.|TRBJ2-2|TRBV5-1
TGCGCCAGCAGCACACTCACAGGGAACACCGGGGAGCTGTTTTTT
CASSTLTGNTGELFF
>few|.|TRBJ1-6|TRBV6-5
TGTGCCAGCAGTTACTCGGGGCTGTTATCGTTCCTCCACTTT
CASSYSGLLSFLHF
>.|.|TRBJ1-2|TRBV25-1
TGTGCCAGCAGGCCGCGGAGCGGCTATAACTATGGCTACACCTTC
CASRPRSGYNYGYTF
>.|.|TRBJ1-2|TRBV7-3
TGTGCCAGCAGCTTAGTCAGGGGCGATGGCTACACCTTC
CASSLVRGDGYTF
>few|TRBD1|TRBJ1-4|TRBV4-1
TGCGCCAGCAGCAGTCGACAGGGTGCAACTAATGAAAAACTGTTTTTT
CASSSRQGATNEKLFF
>.|.|TRBJ1-2|TRBV2
TGTGCCAGCAGACAGGGTAACTATGGCTACACCTTC
CASRQGNYGYTF
>.|TRBD1|TRBJ2-3|TRBV7-2
TGTGCCAGCAGCTTAAATCGAAGGACAGGGACAGATACGCAGTATTTT
CASSLNRRTGTDTQYF
>.|.|TRBJ1-1|TRBV2
TGTGCCAGCAGTGAAGCCCTTTTGGTAATGAGCACTGAAGCTTTCTTT
CASSEALLVMSTEAFF
>.|.|TRBJ2-3|TRBV12-5
TGTGCTAGTGGTTTGGTACTCATGGCAGGGTCAACAGATACGCAGTATTTT
CASGLVLMAGSTDTQYF
>.|TRBD1|TRBJ2-7|TRBV15
TGTGCCACCAGCACAGACAGGGACTACGAGCAGTACTTC
CATSTDRDYEQYF
>.|TRBD2|TRBJ2-7|TRBV7-9
TGTGCCAGCAGCTTAGTAACGGGGGAGGGCTACGAGCAGTACTTC
CASSLVTGEGYEQYF
>.|.|TRBJ1-1|TRBV18
TGTGCCAGCTCACCCGACGGAGGGAACACTGAAGCTTTCTTT
CASSPDGGNTEAFF
>.|.|TRBJ2-5|TRBV28
TGTGCCAGCAGTTTGAGCCAGGGCAGGGAGACCCAGTACTTC
CASSLSQGRETQYF
>.|.|TRBJ2-7|TRBV2
TGTGCCAGCACCCTATTAGACAGGCCCTACGAGCAGTACTTC
CASTLLDRPYEQYF
>.|TRBD1|TRBJ1-2|TRBV18
TGTGCCAGCTCACCTAGGACAGGGGGCTCGATCTATGGCTACACCTTC
CASSPRTGGSIYGYTF
>.|TRBD2|TRBJ2-3|TRBV6-1
TGTGCCACCACACTAGTGCGGGGGGGGTCAGATACGCAGTATTTT
CATTLVRGGSDTQYF
>.|.|TRBJ2-7|TRBV6-6
TGTGCCAGCAGTTACTCCCCGAGGGGGAGCTCCTACGAGCAGTACTTC
CASSYSPRGSSYEQYF
>.|.|TRBJ1-4|TRBV27
TGTGCCAGCAGGGTGCGGTGGGGAGGAGTCGAAAAACTGTTTTTT
CASRVRWGGVEKLFF
>.|TRBD2|TRBJ2-5|TRBV19
TGTGCCAGTAAGGGGTGGGGAGGGCAAGAGACCCAGTACTTC
CASKGWGGQETQYF
>.|.|TRBJ1-1|TRBV4-2
TGTGCCAGCAGCCGAACAGAGAACACTGAAGCTTTCTTT
CASSRTENTEAFF
>.|.|TRBJ1-6|TRBV7-2
TGTGCCAGCAGGAGGGGGTCGCCCTATTCACCCCTCCACTTT
CASRRGSPYSPLHF
>.|.|TRBJ1-2|TRBV7-2
TGTGCCAGCAGCTTAGACGGCAGGGCGGATGGCTACACCTTC
CASSLDGRADGYTF
>.|TRBD2|TRBJ2-1|TRBV10-3
TGTGCCATCAGTGAGTCCCGGGGGGGTAGCTACAATGAGCAGTTCTTC
CAISESRGGSYNEQFF
>.|.|TRBJ2-7|TRBV5-1
TGCGCCAGCAGCCCCGGGACATCCAACTACGAGCAGTACTTC
CASSPGTSNYEQYF
>.|TRBD1|TRBJ1-2|TRBV5-1
TGCGCCAGCAGCTTGCATCTTTACACCGCCGGGACAGACTATGGCTACACCTTC
CASSLHLYTAGTDYGYTF
>.|TRBD2|TRBJ2-6|TRBV18
TGTGCCAGCTCACCGCGGGGGGTTCCGGGGGCCAACGTCCTGACTTTC
CASSPRGVPGANVLTF
>.|TRBD1|TRBJ1-1|TRBV6-5
TGTGCCAGCAGTTATCCGGGGACAGGGACCTATGAAGCTTTCTTT
CASSYPGTGTYEAFF
>.|.|TRBJ1-2|TRBV5-4
TGTGCCAGCAGTTCACCCGGGACTCTATATGGCTACACCTTC
CASSSPGTLYGYTF
>.|TRBD1|TRBJ2-1|TRBV7-2
TGTGCCAGCAGCTTAGCGGCGGGACAGGGATACAATGAGCAGTTCTTC
CASSLAAGQGYNEQFF
>.|TRBD1|TRBJ1-3|TRBV9
TGTGCCAGCAGCGTAACGCTCGGACAGGGGGGTAGAAACACCATATATTTT
CASSVTLGQGGRNTIYF
>.|.|TRBJ1-5|TRBV18
TGTGCCAGCTCCCTCGGGAGTAATCAGCCCCAGCATTTT
CASSLGSNQPQHF
>.|.|TRBJ2-3|TRBV7-3
TGTGCCAGCGCGAGCCCCGGGGATACGCAGTATTTT
CASASPGDTQYF
>.|TRBD1|TRBJ1-3|TRBV18
TGTGCCAGCTCACTAAGATTGGGACAGTCTGGAAACACCATATATTTT
CASSLRLGQSGNTIYF
>few|.|TRBJ2-1|TRBV2
TGTGCCAGCAGTGACCTAAAGACTAGTTACTACAATGAGCAGTTCTTC
CASSDLKTSYYNEQFF
>.|.|TRBJ1-1|TRBV7-2
TGTGCCAGCAGCTTAGGCAGGGTGAGCACTGAAGCTTTCTTT
CASSLGRVSTEAFF
>.|TRBD2|TRBJ2-3|TRBV7-2
TGTGCCAGCAGCTCCAGCGGGGGTCGCACAGATACGCAGTATTTT
CASSSSGGRTDTQYF
>.|TRBD1|TRBJ1-2|TRBV7-2
TGTGCCAGCAGCTTGGGACAGGAAAACTATGGCTACACCTTC
CASSLGQENYGYTF
>.|.|TRBJ2-2|TRBV5-1
TGCGCCAGCAGCCCCGGGACACCTCTTACTAACACCGGGGAGCTGTTTTTT
CASSPGTPLTNTGELFF
>few|.|TRBJ1-1|TRBV7-9
TGTGCCAGCAGCTCATTACTCCGGGTCAGCACTGAAGCTTTCTTT
CASSSLLRVSTEAFF
>.|.|TRBJ1-2|TRBV28
TGTGCCAGCAGTTCGGATAGAGGGTATGGCTACACCTTC
CASSSDRGYGYTF
>.|.|TRBJ2-5|TRBV7-3
TGTGCCAGCAGCTCTCGGGGAGAGACCCAGTACTTC
CASSSRGETQYF
>.|.|TRBJ1-2|TRBV5-1
TGCGCCAGCAGCCTTAACAGGGTGTACACCTTC
CASSLNRVYTF
>.|TRBD2|TRBJ2-1|TRBV7-9
TGTGCCAGCAGCCAACGGGGGGATGAGCAGTTCTTC
CASSQRGDEQFF
>few|.|TRBJ2-2|TRBV15
TGTGCCACCAGCAGCAGGGTGGGGAACACCGGGGAGCTGTTTTTT
CATSSRVGNTGELFF
>once|.|TRBJ2-1|TRBV21-1
TGTGCCAGCAGCAAAAGGGGACTAGCGGGGGGAAACAATGAGCAGTTCTTC
CASSKRGLAGGNNEQFF
>.|.|TRBJ2-4|TRBV4-2
TGTGCCAGCAGCCCGCCGGGGGAGGCCACCAAAAACATTCAGTACTTC
CASSPPGEATKNIQYF
>.|TRBD1|TRBJ2-7|TRBV5-1
TGCGCCAGCAGCGATAGGACAGGCGTGAGCGAGCAGTACTTC
CASSDRTGVSEQYF
>once|TRBD1|TRBJ1-6|TRBV5-5
TGTGCCAGCAGCTTGTGGACAGGGGATAATTCACCCCTCCACTTT
CASSLWTGDNSPLHF